Each of the 16 T cell receptor beta chains below was sequenced from the same sample in a study of cytomegalovirus exposure and HLA in healthy donors. The PCR used 60 Vbeta and 13 Jbeta primers. Profiled with immunoSEQ multiplex PCR; TCRdb holds only in-frame clones, not every one. The sample table sets out 100,000 to 150,000 clones. Sequenced sample: PBMCs. These receptors all come from a young man in good health and CMV-seronegative.

V gene TRBV27 combines with J gene TRBJ2-7, with 7 bases matching TRBD1. Unmatched junction bases numbered 18, after V lost 5 bases and J lost 2 bases. The V gene's germline CDR1 is MNHEY and CDR2 SMNVEV (reference sequence). There are 18 residues in the CDR3. In DNA form, the CDR3 reads TGTGCCAGCAGTCCGTGGGAACACAGGGGACCTTCAACCTACGAGCAGTACTTC. Protein product: CASSPWEHRGPSTYEQYF.

The J gene is TRBJ2-5, the V gene TRBV6-5; the D gene is possibly TRBD1 (5 bases). Germline values: CDR1 MNHEY, CDR2 SVGAGI. This CDR3 has 14 residues. V was cut by 2 bases and J by 1 base, with 8 bases left in between. For the CDR3, the DNA is TGTGCCAGCAGTTACCTCGACAGCCAAGAGACCCAGTACTTC. This gives the protein CASSYLDSQETQYF.

The chain is built from TRBV7-8 and TRBJ2-1; tentatively, D is TRBD1 (6 bases). V gave up 2 bases and J gave up 2 bases, with 13 bases separating them. Looked up from germline, CDR1 is SGHVS and CDR2 is FQNEAQ. The CDR3 has 16 amino acids. For the CDR3, the DNA is TGTGCCAGCAGCTTAATCACAGGGTCCCCCTACAATGAGCAGTTCTTC. Translating it yields CASSLITGSPYNEQFF.

The chain employs TRBV5-6 and TRBJ2-3; D gene uncertain. This CDR3 is built from 18 residues. The V gene lost 2 bases and the J gene lost 0 bases, with 19 bases spanning the gap. CDR1 is SGHDT, CDR2 YYEEEE, per germline. Here the CDR3 DNA reads TGTGCCAGCAGCTTTTTTCAGCAGCGACGTTTGAGCACAGATACGCAGTATTTT. Protein: CASSFFQQRRLSTDTQYF.

This chain connects TRBV6-1 to TRBJ2-7, with 13 positions matching TRBD2. V was clipped by 5 bases and J by 1 base; unmatched bases: 2. The CDR3 totals 15 residues. Germline V gene lookup returns CDR1 MNHNS and CDR2 SASEGT. CDR3 loop: CASSLLAGGSYEQYF. CDR3 nucleotides: TGTGCCAGCAGTCTACTAGCGGGAGGGTCCTACGAGCAGTACTTC.

The chain joins TRBV5-6 to TRBJ1-2, with D perhaps TRBD1 (6 bases). This CDR3 has 14 amino acids. The V and J ends lost 1 base and 2 bases respectively, with 9 bases between them. Looked up from germline, CDR1 is SGHDT and CDR2 is YYEEEE. This CDR3 reads CASSLRQANYGYTF. The CDR3, as DNA: TGTGCCAGCAGCTTGCGACAGGCCAACTATGGCTACACCTTC.

This chain uses TRBV15 with TRBJ2-1; D possibly corresponds to TRBD2 (6 bases). The ends were cut back, 5 bases at V and 6 bases at J, with 17 bases in the middle. The CDR3 spans 15 residues. Germline CDR1 LNHNV, CDR2 YYDKDF (reference sequence). The CDR3 nucleotides are TGTGCCACCAGCTCTCGCGGGACGATTCTCAATGAGCAGTTCTTC. Translated, it gives CATSSRGTILNEQFF.

V usage is TRBV6-5 and J usage is TRBJ2-2; 14 positions agree with TRBD2. Per the germline V gene, CDR1 is MNHEY and CDR2 is SVGAGI. V gave up 4 bases and J gave up 11 bases; unmatched junction bases: 6. This CDR3 contains 15 residues. The CDR3 loop is CASSFPTSGRAELFF. CDR3 in DNA: TGTGCCAGCAGTTTTCCGACTAGCGGGAGGGCCGAGCTGTTTTTT.

V usage is TRBV5-1 and J usage is TRBJ2-7; TRBD1 might be the D (6 bases). Germline CDR1 SGHRS, CDR2 YFSETQ. The CDR3 is made up of 15 amino acids. V was pared by 4 bases and J by 5 bases, with 19 bases between. CDR3 DNA sequence: TGCGCCAGCAGCACCCGGACAGTACGAGCGAACGAGCAGTACTTC. Its protein product is CASSTRTVRANEQYF.

The rearrangement uses TRBV28 and TRBJ1-3; D gene unclear. Trimming pared 6 bases from V and 0 bases from J, leaving 18 bases between. Per germline, CDR1 MDHEN and CDR2 SYDVKM. There are 17 residues in the CDR3. The CDR3 loop reads CASRTHLSIFSGNTIYF. CDR3 DNA: TGTGCCAGCAGAACCCACTTGTCTATATTCTCTGGAAACACCATATATTTT.

The chain combines TRBV29-1 with TRBJ2-2, with D unresolved. Trimming took 2 bases from V and 4 from J, leaving 11 bases between them. The CDR3 has 14 residues. Per the germline V gene, CDR1 is SQVTM and CDR2 is ANQGSEA. Here the CDR3 DNA reads TGCAGCGTTGAATTCGGAGTCGGCACCGGGGAGCTGTTTTTT. Its translation is CSVEFGVGTGELFF.

Concerning this clone itself: Other DNA sequences of this sample code for an identical CDR3. The CDR3 spells CASTLLDRDSYEQYF. CDR3 in DNA: TGTGCCAGCACCCTGCTGGACAGGGACTCCTACGAGCAGTACTTC. The chain carries TRBV5-6 and TRBJ2-7, with 8 bases identical to TRBD1. Looked up from germline, CDR1 is SGHDT and CDR2 is YYEEEE. The CDR3 length is 15 residues. The J segment lost 0 bases and the V segment lost 6 bases, leaving 8 bases of the junction unmatched.

The rearrangement links TRBV7-9 to TRBJ2-5; 11 bases agree with TRBD2. The better agreement between TRBJ2-7 and the DNA end casts doubt on the J call. In germline, CDR1 is SEHNR, CDR2 FQNEAQ (reference sequence). CDR3 length: 14 amino acids. DNA of the CDR3: TGTGCCAGCAGGGGACTAGCGGCTTCCTACGAGCAGTACTTC. This sequence encodes CASRGLAASYEQYF.

As concerns this clone: The junction shows a germline mismatch at one end, possibly a read error. The same CDR3 arises from other DNA sequences in this sample as well. This rearrangement joins TRBV4-2 to TRBJ1-4; TRBD1 agrees at 8 bases. The CDR3 covers 16 residues. Per the germline V gene, CDR1 is LGHNA and CDR2 is YNFKEQ. The CDR3 nucleotides are TGTGCCAGCAGCCAAGATAGAGGACAGGGAGGAGAAAAGCTGTTTTTT. It specifies CASSQDRGQGGEKLFF.

This chain connects TRBV7-3 to TRBJ2-5; possibly TRBD2 for D (5 bases). The CDR3 extends over 13 amino acids. The germline V gene has CDR1 SGHTA and CDR2 FQGTGA. Trimming took 5 bases from V and 7 from J, leaving 14 bases between them. This chain's CDR3 is CASSPRIEGTQYF. The CDR3 nucleotides read TGTGCCAGCAGCCCCCGGATCGAGGGGACCCAGTACTTC. Full variable domain (remainder filled in from reference TRBV7-3 and TRBJ2-5): GAGVSQTPSNKVTEKGKYVELRCDPISGHTALYWYRQSLGQGPEFLIYFQGTGAADDSGLPNDRFFAVRPEGSVSTLKIQRTERGDSAVYLCASSPRIEGTQYFGPGTRLLVL.

The chain combines TRBV27 with TRBJ2-7; possible D gene TRBD2, 6 bases. Germline V CDR1 and CDR2: MNHEY, SMNVEV (reference sequence). The CDR3 contains 15 residues. Trimming shortened V by 7 bases and J by 2 bases, and 18 bases separated the two germline ends. The CDR3 reads CASIARGDLTYEQYF. In DNA form, the CDR3 reads TGTGCCAGCATCGCCCGCGGGGACTTAACCTACGAGCAGTACTTC.